This T cell receptor (beta chain) was captured by sequencing in a study of T cells after yellow fever vaccination. Study at large: Fractions low in cell number were prepared with SMART-Seq v4 Ultra Low Input.

The ends were cut back, 10 bases at V and 3 bases at J, with 6 bases in the middle. This CDR3 has 11 amino acids. Universal primer sites and UMIs were introduced during 5'RACE template-switching synthesis of TCR cDNA. Each CDR3 protein gets one entry after TCRdb re-called the 5' RACE reads with MiXCR. The table shows under 550,000 distinct CDR3 sequences, with about a fifth occurring only once. The source is a young man who received the YFV17D yellow fever vaccine. The material sequenced was PBMCs, taken approximately 20 days after the first yellow fever vaccination. This chain links TRBV12-3 or TRBV12-4 with TRBJ2-2; D is undetermined. The CDR3 bases are TGTGCCAACAGATACACCGGGGAGCTGTTTTTT. This translates into CANRYTGELFF.